The sequence of this TCR beta chain was determined in a study of response to subunit inactivated influenza vaccine. Per the germline V gene, CDR1 is SEHNR and CDR2 is FQNEAQ (reference sequence). This CDR3 is built from 15 residues. The ends were cut back, 5 bases at V and 2 bases at J, with 15 bases in the middle. This clonotype has more than one count but fewer than ten. In TCRdb, the RT-PCR reads were re-called with MiXCR into one record per CDR3 protein. In the table there are about 570,000 distinct CDR3 sequences, over 9% of which are singletons. These data are also associated with another study on T cells expressing NK-cell markers. Turning to that study: Researchers built TCR beta cDNA using 5'RACE template switching with UMIs. The CD3+CD56-NKG2C+ fraction was also led by these clonotypes in several donors.

The specimen comprised PBMCs from blood, sampled on the day of vaccination. This clonotype originated in a man in his fifties or sixties who received an inactivated influenza vaccine. The chain recombines TRBV7-9 with TRBJ2-5; the D gene is possibly TRBD2 (6 bases). This CDR3 is CASSAGTEVQETQYF. In DNA form, the CDR3 reads TGTGCCAGCAGCGCCGGGACTGAGGTTCAAGAGACCCAGTACTTC.